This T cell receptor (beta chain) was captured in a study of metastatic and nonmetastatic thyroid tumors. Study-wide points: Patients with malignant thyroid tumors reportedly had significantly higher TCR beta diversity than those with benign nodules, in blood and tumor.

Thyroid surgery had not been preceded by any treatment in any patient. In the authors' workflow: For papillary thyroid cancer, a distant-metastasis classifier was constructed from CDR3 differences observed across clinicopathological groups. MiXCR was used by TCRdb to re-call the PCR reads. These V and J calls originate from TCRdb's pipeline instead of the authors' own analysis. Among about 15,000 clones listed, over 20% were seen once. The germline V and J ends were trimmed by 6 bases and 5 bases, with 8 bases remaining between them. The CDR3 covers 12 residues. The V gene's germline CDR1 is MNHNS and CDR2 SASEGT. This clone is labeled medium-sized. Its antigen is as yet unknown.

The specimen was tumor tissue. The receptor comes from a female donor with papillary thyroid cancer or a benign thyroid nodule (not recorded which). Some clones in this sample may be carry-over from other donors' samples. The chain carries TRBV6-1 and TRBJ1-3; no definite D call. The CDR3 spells CASSPGRNTIYF. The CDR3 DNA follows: TGTGCCAGCAGCCCCGGGCGAAACACCATATATTTT.